This T cell receptor (beta chain) was profiled in a study of Ad26.COV2.S vaccination and SARS-CoV-2 variants. In the study overall: Doses of Ad26.COV2.S were injected into muscle once or twice, 56 days apart.

Profiling relied on immunoSEQ multiplex PCR, and the TCRdb table lists in-frame clones only, not all of them. The sample contains approximately 410,000 clones, around 92% of which appear only once. This sample's treatment: approximately 18 received Ad26.COV2.S at low or high dose, single or two shots; about five received placebo; per-sample allocation not given. Repertoires come from day 63 after the first vaccine or placebo injection. Boston provided a donor who was an adult aged 18-55 years. Its platform was an Ad26 vector, and its expressed antigen was Wuhan-strain SARS-CoV-2 spike. V lost 2 bases and J 2 bases, leaving 12 bases between the germline ends. Germline V lookup: CDR1 SGHAT, CDR2 FQNNGV. The CDR3 covers 15 residues.

The sample here was peripheral blood, taken in a trial of Ad26.COV2.S vaccine versus placebo. The chain is built from TRBV11-2 and TRBJ2-5; tentatively, D is TRBD1 (6 bases). This clonotype was obtained from a person between 18 and 65 years old who received the Ad26.COV2.S COVID-19 vaccine or a placebo. CDR3 nucleotide sequence: TGTGCCAGCAGCTTAACTATTGGACAGCAAGAGACCCAGTACTTC. This sequence encodes CASSLTIGQQETQYF.